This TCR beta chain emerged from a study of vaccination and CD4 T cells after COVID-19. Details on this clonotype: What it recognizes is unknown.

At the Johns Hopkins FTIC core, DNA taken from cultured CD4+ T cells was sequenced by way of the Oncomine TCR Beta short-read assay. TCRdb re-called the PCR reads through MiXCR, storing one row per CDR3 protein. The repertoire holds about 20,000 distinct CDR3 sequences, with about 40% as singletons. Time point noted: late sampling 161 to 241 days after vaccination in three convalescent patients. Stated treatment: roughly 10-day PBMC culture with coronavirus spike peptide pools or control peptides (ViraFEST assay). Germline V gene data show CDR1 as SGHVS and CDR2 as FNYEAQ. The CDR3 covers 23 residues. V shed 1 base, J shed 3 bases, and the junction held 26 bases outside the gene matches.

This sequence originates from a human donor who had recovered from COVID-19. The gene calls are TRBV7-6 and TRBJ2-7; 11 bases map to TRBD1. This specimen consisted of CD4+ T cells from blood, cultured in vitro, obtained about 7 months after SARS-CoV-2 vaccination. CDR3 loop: CASSLVMGQGEGPARDRNYEQYF. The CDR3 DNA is TGTGCCAGCAGCTTAGTTATGGGACAGGGGGAAGGCCCCGCTAGGGATCGAAACTACGAGCAGTACTTC. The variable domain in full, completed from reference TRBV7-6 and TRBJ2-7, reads GAGVSQSPRYKVTKRGQDVALRCDPISGHVSLYWYRQALGQGPEFLTYFNYEAQQDKSGLPNDRFSAERPEGSISTLTIQRTEQRDSAMYRCASSLVMGQGEGPARDRNYEQYFGPGTRLTVT.